This TCR beta chain was captured by sequencing in a study of cytomegalovirus exposure and HLA in healthy donors. Study in general: The early release's HLA-typed donors yielded roughly 85 million unique TCRs. Of the donors genotyped, 398 in all, 75% to 85% fell in the Caucasian-associated ancestry cluster.

Remarks on this clone: No antigen is known for it.

The ends lost 10 bases at V and 1 base at J; junction bases unmatched: 7. CDR1 MNHNY and CDR2 SVGAGI come from the germline V gene (reference sequence). The CDR3 runs 15 residues. Whole-study findings and limits: Cytomegalovirus-associated status was assigned to fewer than 200 TCR beta chains.

A multiplex PCR was run with 60 Vbeta primers and 13 Jbeta primers. Libraries were prepared by immunoSEQ multiplex PCR; TCRdb keeps only in-frame clonotypes and omits some of them. This sample carries some 190,000 clones, 79% of them seen once, and the ten largest clones take about 1.6%. Sequencing used PBMCs. The receptor was derived from a woman between 18 and 29 years old in good health and CMV-seronegative. The V gene is TRBV6-6, the J gene TRBJ1-6; TRBD1 matches 7 bases. This CDR3 reads CATKTGESYNSPLHF. CDR3 DNA: TGTGCCACCAAAACAGGGGAGTCCTATAATTCACCCCTCCACTTT.